This note documents a single TCR beta chain sequence. This entry belongs to a study of blood T cells in healthy people across ages. A second about 7 to 11 cycle PCR used barcoded and J-beta primers. TCRdb itself ran the 5' RACE reads through MiXCR, one entry per CDR3 protein. This table has approximately 490,000 distinct CDR3 sequences, around 24% appearing once. The same specimen was also included in a second study, on T cells of mothers and their children.

The specimen sequenced was blood. The clonotype comes from a boy aged 5 to 17 in good health.

CDR3 nucleotide sequence: TGTGCCAGCAGCCAAGATCCCGGCTACACCTTC. Its protein product is CASSQDPGYTF. J is TRBJ1-2 and V is TRBV3-1; D not certain. There are 11 residues in the CDR3. V was shortened by 0 bases and J by 8 bases, with 4 bases between the two germline ends. Per the germline V gene, CDR1 is LGHDT and CDR2 is YNNKEL (reference sequence).